This T cell receptor (beta chain) was retrieved from a study of beta chain features in type 1 diabetes. In the study overall: Cell yields, gender and age were comparable in patients and healthy donors.

The investigators reverse transcribed all of the isolated RNA, so they sequenced expressed TCRB transcripts. The assay was immunoSEQ multiplex PCR, and TCRdb's table has in-frame clones only and misses some. This repertoire shows some 350,000 clones, roughly 14% found once; its top ten account for 0.013% to 0.015%. This clone was picked up a small number of times. What it binds is not known. The CDR3 is 13 amino acids. The junction had 9 bases not matched to a gene; V was cut back by 6 bases and J by 10 bases. The V gene's germline CDR1 is SNHLY and CDR2 FYNNEI. Points from the study as a whole: Type 1 diabetes patients had moderately but significantly shorter TCRB CDR3s in all four CD4+ subsets.

The rearrangement joins TRBV2 to TRBJ2-1; 7 positions match TRBD2. Sequenced sample: naive CD4+ T cells from blood. The receptor's source is a woman younger than 30 with type 1 diabetes. Here the CDR3 reads CASRSDQAGEQFF. The CDR3 nucleotides are TGTGCCAGCAGATCTGATCAAGCGGGGGAGCAGTTCTTC.